This TCR beta chain was found in a study of blood T cell repertoires in COVID-19. At the level of the study: In each case, the material was cDNA or gDNA derived from T cells, B-cell-depleted T cells, or PBMCs.

CDR3 length: 15 amino acids. The germline V and J ends were trimmed by 3 bases and 0 bases, with 12 bases remaining between them. CDR1 is SQVTM and CDR2 is ANQGSEA in the germline V gene. Participants reported their clinical history, and cohort assignment relied on those reports. Symptom resolution, clearance, or two negative PCRs marked donors in Cohort 3 as recovered. How the authors handled the data: From reference gene primer amplification, estimates of nucleated cell counts were derived. Data came from immunoSEQ multiplex PCR; TCRdb stores just in-frame clones and leaves some out. D and trimming come from the DNA, and the V and J calls and clone size come from that table. The table records about 310,000 clones, approximately 91% of them present only once.

The specimen was PBMCs or T cells enriched from blood (not recorded which). This receptor was taken from a man between 60 and 75 years old who had recovered from COVID-19. This chain connects TRBV29-1 to TRBJ1-3; TRBD1 might be the D (5 bases). The CDR3 DNA reads as TGCAGCGTTGACGGAAAAGGGGCCTCTGGAAACACCATATATTTT. Residues: CSVDGKGASGNTIYF.